This entry lists 24 T cell receptor beta chains sequenced from one sample in a study of T cells after posttransplantation cyclophosphamide. A marrow graft followed busulfan-fludarabine conditioning, with cyclophosphamide on days +3 and +4. The method was immunoSEQ multiplex PCR; TCRdb's version includes in-frame clones alone and lacks a portion of them. The specimen has roughly 25,000 clones, none found just once. Source: PBMCs, taken after allogeneic stem cell transplant with posttransplant cyclophosphamide. The receptors here all came from a young adult male patient who received an allogeneic stem cell transplant from a related donor, was CMV-positive, and had no GVHD. A share of the T cells may be of graft donor origin.

This clone was picked up many times. CDR3 nucleotide sequence: TGCAGCGTGGGGCGGGAGGGCAGCGAGCAGTACTTC. Protein product: CSVGREGSEQYF. The chain couples TRBV29-1 to TRBJ2-7, with TRBD2 matching 9 bases. The germline CDR1 and CDR2 sequences are SQVTM and ANQGSEA. This CDR3 comprises 12 residues. V was clipped by 6 bases and J by 6 bases; unmatched bases: 6.

This clone has ten or more counts. CDR3 DNA sequence: TGTGCCAGTAGACAAAACGGGGGGGGAACCGGGGAGCTGTTTTTT. It specifies CASRQNGGGTGELFF. The rearrangement uses TRBV19 and TRBJ2-2; 8 bases are shared with TRBD2. Germline CDR1 reads LNHDA; CDR2 reads SQIVND (reference sequence). The length of the CDR3 is 15 residues. The V segment lost 6 bases and the J segment 5 bases; nucleotides outside the gene matches: 8.

This clone was observed at least ten times. The CDR3 here is CASSFGTVSYEQYF. DNA of the CDR3: TGTGCCAGCAGTTTTGGGACAGTCTCCTACGAGCAGTACTTC. The chain links TRBV28 to TRBJ2-7; 7 bases map to TRBD1. V was clipped by 3 bases and J by 0 bases; unmatched bases: 2. The CDR3 has 14 residues. Germline-derived CDR1 and CDR2 are MDHEN and SYDVKM.

At least ten counts were recorded for this clone. The chain joins TRBV5-1 to TRBJ1-2; a weak D match, TRBD1 (5 bases). Germline V gene lookup returns CDR1 SGHRS and CDR2 YFSETQ. Deletions cut 3 bases from V and 6 bases from J, with 18 bases between. The CDR3 length is 15 residues. This CDR3 reads CASSSVPPRVDGYTF. CDR3 DNA sequence: TGCGCCAGCAGCTCGGTCCCCCCCAGGGTGGATGGCTACACCTTC.

This clone was recorded many times. The rearrangement links TRBV11-2 to TRBJ2-5; 7 bases fit TRBD1. The J segment lost 5 bases and the V segment lost 5 bases, leaving 11 bases of the junction unmatched. Germline V gene sequence: CDR1 SGHAT, CDR2 FQNNGV. The CDR3 length is 15 residues. The CDR3 DNA sequence: TGTGCCAGCAGCACCTTCTGGGGACAGCAGGAGACCCAGTACTTC. As protein: CASSTFWGQQETQYF.

There are many counts of this clone. This rearrangement joins TRBV10-3 to TRBJ2-7; 11 nucleotides line up with TRBD2. In germline, CDR1 is ENHRY, CDR2 SYGVKD. The CDR3 totals 19 residues. The junction had 14 bases not matched to a gene; V was cut back by 0 bases and J by 4 bases. The CDR3 bases are TGTGCCATCAGTGAGTCGACAAGGCGGGCTAGCGGGAGGTTTTACGAGCAGTACTTC. This gives the protein CAISESTRRASGRFYEQYF.

This clone has a count of ten or more. This chain uses TRBV5-1 with TRBJ2-3, with D perhaps matching TRBD1 (5 bases). Per germline, CDR1 SGHRS and CDR2 YFSETQ. The length of the CDR3 is 16 residues. V was cut by 5 bases and J by 6 bases, with 22 bases left in between. This chain's CDR3 is CASRYTDSSLRDTQYF. Here the CDR3 DNA reads TGCGCCAGCAGATATACAGACAGCTCCTTAAGGGATACGCAGTATTTT.

This clone came up many times. The gene calls are TRBV9 and TRBJ1-2; D perhaps matches TRBD1 (6 bases). Between the trimmed V and J ends, which lost 4 bases and 4 bases, there was a span of 17 bases. The CDR3 runs 15 residues. CDR1 and CDR2 (germline): SGDLS, YYNGEE. In nucleotides, the CDR3 is TGTGCCAGCAGCCCCCCGGCGGGGGCAAGCTATGGCTACACCTTC. Translation gives CASSPPAGASYGYTF.

This clone was observed many times. This chain links TRBV27 with TRBJ1-2; TRBD1 aligns across 9 bases. This CDR3 region has 14 residues. V shed 5 bases and J 8 bases; nucleotides not matched to a gene: 9. Germline V lookup: CDR1 MNHEY, CDR2 SMNVEV (reference sequence). The CDR3 DNA sequence: TGTGCCAGCAGTATCACCACAGGGGGCAAGGGCTACACCTTC. Translating it yields CASSITTGGKGYTF.

This clone has at least ten counts. This chain connects TRBV28 to TRBJ1-2; D uncertain. CDR3 length: 15 amino acids. Per the germline V gene, CDR1 is MDHEN and CDR2 is SYDVKM. V dropped 6 bases and J dropped 2 bases, with 16 bases sitting between them. The CDR3 DNA reads TGTGCCAGCAGCCTAGGTAGGCCCCTAAACTATGGCTACACCTTC. Amino acid sequence: CASSLGRPLNYGYTF.

This clone was found many times. This chain links TRBV19 with TRBJ2-3; perhaps TRBD2 as D (6 bases). Between the trimmed V and J ends, which lost 3 bases and 2 bases, there was a span of 12 bases. The CDR3 covers 15 residues. The germline gives CDR1 LNHDA, CDR2 SQIVND (reference sequence). The CDR3 spells CASSMSGRNTDTQYF. In nucleotides, the CDR3 is TGTGCCAGTAGTATGTCGGGGAGGAACACAGATACGCAGTATTTT.

This clone was recorded at least ten times. CDR3 in amino acids: CASSLTTSYEQYF. The CDR3 bases are TGTGCCAGCAGCCTTACTACGTCCTACGAGCAGTACTTC. The chain combines TRBV7-2 with TRBJ2-7, with unresolved D. This CDR3 region has 13 residues. CDR1 and CDR2 from the germline V gene are SGHTA and FQGNSA. Trimming took off 5 bases at V and 1 base at J, with 9 bases between the two ends.

The chain uses TRBV28 and TRBJ2-5; perhaps TRBD2 as D (6 bases). Trimming removed 3 bases from V and 2 bases from J, with 10 bases in between. Germline V gene data show CDR1 as MDHEN and CDR2 as SYDVKM. The CDR3 spans 14 residues. The CDR3 is CASSFPGGQETQYF. The CDR3 DNA follows: TGTGCCAGCAGTTTTCCCGGGGGACAAGAGACCCAGTACTTC.

This clone appeared many times. The chain carries TRBV19 and TRBJ2-1; tentatively, D is TRBD1 (8 bases). Trimming took off 8 bases at V and 2 bases at J, with 16 bases between the two ends. This CDR3 is 15 amino acids long. CDR1 is LNHDA, CDR2 SQIVND, per germline (reference sequence). This CDR3 reads CASSTTGGAYNEQFF. The CDR3, as DNA: TGTGCCAGTTCCACAACAGGGGGGGCCTACAATGAGCAGTTCTTC.

The rearrangement joins TRBV5-8 to TRBJ1-1; maybe TRBD1 (6 bases). CDR1 and CDR2 (germline): SGHTS, YDEGEE. Trimming pared 1 base from V and 3 bases from J, leaving 13 bases between. The CDR3 has 15 amino acids. The CDR3 loop reads CASSLRGGIDTEAFF. The CDR3 nucleotides are TGTGCCAGCAGCTTGAGGGGGGGGATCGACACTGAAGCTTTCTTT.

This clone was seen repeatedly, ten times or more. The chain recombines TRBV28 with TRBJ2-4, with 9 bases lining up with TRBD2. The CDR3 length is 16 residues. The V and J ends lost 2 bases and 8 bases, in that order; junction bases with no gene match: 10. Germline V gene lookup returns CDR1 MDHEN and CDR2 SYDVKM. CDR3 amino acids: CASSLVVGSGRYIQYF. The CDR3 DNA sequence: TGTGCCAGCAGTTTAGTTGTTGGGAGCGGGAGGTACATTCAGTACTTC.

This clone came up many times. The DNA for the CDR3 is TGTGCCAGCAGCTTGGATCTTTCAGGGTACACTGAAGCTTTCTTT. It translates to CASSLDLSGYTEAFF. The chain carries TRBV5-8 and TRBJ1-1, with D perhaps TRBD1 (5 bases). The CDR3 consists of 15 residues. The germline CDR1 and CDR2 sequences are SGHTS and YDEGEE. The ends were cut back, 0 bases at V and 3 bases at J, with 12 bases in the middle.

This clone occurred many times. The chain employs TRBV11-2 and TRBJ2-5; no definite D call. V was clipped by 0 bases and J by 4 bases, with 12 bases between them. Germline CDR1 reads SGHAT; CDR2 reads FQNNGV. The CDR3 extends over 15 amino acids. CDR3 sequence reads: CASSLEFGWAETQYF. DNA of the CDR3: TGTGCCAGCAGCTTAGAATTTGGATGGGCAGAGACCCAGTACTTC.

This clone was observed at least ten times. V is TRBV14 and J is TRBJ2-2; TRBD2 is a possible D gene (6 bases). This CDR3 comprises 14 residues. The V gene lost 8 bases and the J gene lost 4 bases, with 14 bases spanning the gap. The V gene's germline CDR1 is SGHDN and CDR2 FVKESK. In nucleotides, the CDR3 is TGTGCCAGCCGGGGAGGCAGTTCCACCGGGGAGCTGTTTTTT. Encoded protein: CASRGGSSTGELFF.

This clone was counted ten times or more. The V and J genes are TRBV5-6 and TRBJ2-7, with 9 bases matching TRBD1. V shed 4 bases and J 2 bases; nucleotides not matched to a gene: 7. Germline assignment: CDR1 SGHDT and CDR2 YYEEEE. The CDR3 has 15 residues. The CDR3 loop is CASSNRQGGTYEQYF. In DNA form, the CDR3 reads TGTGCCAGCAGCAACCGACAGGGGGGAACCTACGAGCAGTACTTC.

At least ten counts were recorded for this clone. V and J are TRBV30 and TRBJ1-4, with D possibly matching TRBD1 (5 bases). The CDR3 runs to 13 residues. The germline V and J ends were trimmed by 0 bases and 8 bases, with 10 bases remaining between them. Germline V CDR1 and CDR2: GTSNPN, SVGIG (reference sequence). Written as DNA, the CDR3 is TGTGCCTGGAGTGTACAAGGGGCGGAAAAACTGTTTTTT. It yields the protein CAWSVQGAEKLFF.

This clone was seen at least ten times. This chain uses TRBV27 with TRBJ1-1; TRBD1 matches 7 bases. The length of the CDR3 is 12 residues. Unmatched junction bases numbered 9, after V lost 8 bases and J lost 9 bases. CDR1 is MNHEY and CDR2 is SMNVEV in the germline V gene (reference sequence). The CDR3 DNA reads as TGTGCCAGCGCCCGCGGGACAGAGAAAGCTTTCTTT. Protein sequence: CASARGTEKAFF.

This clone was seen a handful of times. The V call is TRBV28, the J call TRBJ2-3, with D possibly matching TRBD2 (6 bases). This CDR3 is 13 amino acids long. Germline V gene sequence: CDR1 MDHEN, CDR2 SYDVKM. V was shortened by 7 bases and J by 3 bases, with 11 bases between the two germline ends. The CDR3 protein is CASTEGRTDTQYF. DNA of the CDR3: TGTGCCAGCACGGAGGGGCGAACAGATACGCAGTATTTT. The full variable domain, completed using reference TRBV28 and TRBJ2-3, is DVKVTQSSRYLVKRTGEKVFLECVQDMDHENMFWYRQDPGLGLRLIYFSYDVKMKEKGDIPEGYSVSREKKERFSLILESASTNQTSMYLCASTEGRTDTQYFGPGTRLTVL.

This clone was detected ten times or more. The chain uses TRBV18 and TRBJ2-7; 8 positions agree with TRBD1. Germline V gene data show CDR1 as KGHSH and CDR2 as LQKENI. The CDR3 has 17 amino acids. Trimming cost V 3 bases and J 4 bases; bases outside gene matches: 14. The CDR3: CASSPWIPGGIGYEQYF. The CDR3 nucleotides are TGTGCCAGCTCACCGTGGATTCCAGGGGGCATAGGTTACGAGCAGTACTTC.